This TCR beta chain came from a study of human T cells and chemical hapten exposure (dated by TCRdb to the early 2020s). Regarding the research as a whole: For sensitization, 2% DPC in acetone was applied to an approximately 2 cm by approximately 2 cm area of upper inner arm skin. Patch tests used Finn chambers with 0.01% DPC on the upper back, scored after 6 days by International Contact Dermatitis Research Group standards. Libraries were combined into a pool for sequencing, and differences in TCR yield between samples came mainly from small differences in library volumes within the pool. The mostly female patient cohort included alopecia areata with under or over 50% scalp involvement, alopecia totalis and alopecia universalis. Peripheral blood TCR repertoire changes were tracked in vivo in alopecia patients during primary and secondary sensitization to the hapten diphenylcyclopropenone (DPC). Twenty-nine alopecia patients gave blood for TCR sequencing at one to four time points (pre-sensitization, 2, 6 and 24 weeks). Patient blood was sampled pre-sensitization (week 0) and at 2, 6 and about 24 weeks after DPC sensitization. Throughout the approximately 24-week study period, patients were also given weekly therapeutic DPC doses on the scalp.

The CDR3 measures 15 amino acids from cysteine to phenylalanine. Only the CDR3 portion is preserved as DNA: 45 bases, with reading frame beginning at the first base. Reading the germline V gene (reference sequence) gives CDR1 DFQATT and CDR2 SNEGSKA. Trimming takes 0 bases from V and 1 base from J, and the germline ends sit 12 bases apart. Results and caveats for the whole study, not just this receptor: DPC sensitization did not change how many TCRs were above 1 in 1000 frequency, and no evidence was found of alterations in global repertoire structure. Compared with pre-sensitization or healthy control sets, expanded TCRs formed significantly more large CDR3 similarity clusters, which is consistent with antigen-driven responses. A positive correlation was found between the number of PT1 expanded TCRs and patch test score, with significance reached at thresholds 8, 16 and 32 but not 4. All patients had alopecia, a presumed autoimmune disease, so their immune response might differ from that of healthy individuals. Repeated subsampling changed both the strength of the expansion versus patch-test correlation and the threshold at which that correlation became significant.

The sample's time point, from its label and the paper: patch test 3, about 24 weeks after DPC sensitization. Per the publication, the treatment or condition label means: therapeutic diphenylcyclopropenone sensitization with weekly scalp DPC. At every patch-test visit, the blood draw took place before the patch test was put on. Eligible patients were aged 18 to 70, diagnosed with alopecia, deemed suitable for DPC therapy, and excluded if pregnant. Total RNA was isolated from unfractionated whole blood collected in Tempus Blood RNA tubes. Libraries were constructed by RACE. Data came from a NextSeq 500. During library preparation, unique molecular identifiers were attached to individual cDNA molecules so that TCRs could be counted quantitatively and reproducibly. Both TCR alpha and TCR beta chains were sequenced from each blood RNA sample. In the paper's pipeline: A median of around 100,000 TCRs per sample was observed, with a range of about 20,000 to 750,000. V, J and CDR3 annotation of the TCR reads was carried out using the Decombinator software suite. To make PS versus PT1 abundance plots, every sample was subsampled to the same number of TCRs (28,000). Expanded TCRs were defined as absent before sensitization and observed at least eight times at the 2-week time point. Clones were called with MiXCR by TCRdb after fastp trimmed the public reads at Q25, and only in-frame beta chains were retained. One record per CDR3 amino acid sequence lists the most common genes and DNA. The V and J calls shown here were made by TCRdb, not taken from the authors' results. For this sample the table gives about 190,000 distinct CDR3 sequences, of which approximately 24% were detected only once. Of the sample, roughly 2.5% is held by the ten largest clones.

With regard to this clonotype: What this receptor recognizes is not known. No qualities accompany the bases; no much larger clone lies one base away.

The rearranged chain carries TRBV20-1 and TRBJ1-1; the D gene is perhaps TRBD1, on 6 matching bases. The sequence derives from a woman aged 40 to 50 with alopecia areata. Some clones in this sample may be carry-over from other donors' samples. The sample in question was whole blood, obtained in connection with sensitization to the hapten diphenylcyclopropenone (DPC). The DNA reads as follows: TGCAGTGCTAGAGACAGAGGGGGAAGGAACACTGAAGCTTTCTTT. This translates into CSARDRGGRNTEAFF.